A single sample is the source of the 27 T cell receptor beta chains below, sequenced in a study of blood T cells in healthy people across ages. The use of a sample-barcoded 5' primer and a J-beta primer mix characterized a second PCR of roughly 7 to 12 cycles. TCRdb redid the calling of the 5' RACE reads with MiXCR, one entry per CDR3 protein. This table has almost 800,000 distinct CDR3 sequences, roughly 60% appearing once. The sample comprised blood. The receptors derive from a man younger than 40 in good health.

The chain couples TRBV9 to TRBJ2-4; D is possibly TRBD2 (6 bases). Judging by the DNA end, TRBJ2-7 fits better; the J call may be wrong. Per germline, CDR1 SGDLS and CDR2 YYNGEE. CDR3 length: 13 residues. The CDR3 region has the DNA TGTGCCAGCAGCGCGTACGGGGGCTACGAGCAGTACTTC. Translating gives CASSAYGGYEQYF.

The chain combines TRBV29-1 with TRBJ1-1; the D is unclear. The CDR3 runs to 11 residues. The V end was cut by 7 bases, the J end by 7 bases, with 13 bases between. The V gene's germline CDR1 is SQVTM and CDR2 ANQGSEA. The CDR3 region has the DNA TGCAGCGACGGGCGGGCGGGTGAAGCTTTCTTT. Its translation: CSDGRAGEAFF. Full variable domain (missing parts from reference TRBV29-1 and TRBJ1-1): SAVISQKPSRDICQRGTSLTIQCQVDSQVTMMFWYRQQPGQSLTLIATANQGSEATYESGFVIDKFPISRPNLTFSTLTVSNMSPEDSSIYLCSDGRAGEAFFGQGTRLTVV.

This clonotype was picked up many times. The rearrangement links TRBV7-2 to TRBJ1-6, with D perhaps TRBD1 (5 bases). Deletions cut 3 bases from V and 8 bases from J, with 11 bases between. Germline lookup yields CDR1 SGHTA and CDR2 FQGNSA. CDR3 length: 14 amino acids. CDR3 in amino acids: CASSFGGVYSPLHF. The CDR3 nucleotides are TGTGCCAGCAGCTTCGGGGGGGTATATTCACCCCTCCACTTT.

This chain joins TRBV29-1 and TRBJ2-3; D is uncertain. Looked up from germline, CDR1 is SQVTM and CDR2 is ANQGSEA. Trimming took 4 bases from V and 4 from J, leaving 18 bases between them. The CDR3 is 15 amino acids. CDR3 sequence: CSVGRSPLGPDTQYF. CDR3 coding DNA: TGCAGCGTTGGTCGGTCCCCTTTAGGCCCAGATACGCAGTATTTT.

CDR3 nucleotides: TGCAGCGATCGACAAGGCGATGGCTACACCTTC. It specifies CSDRQGDGYTF. The rearrangement uses TRBV29-1 and TRBJ1-2; D call uncertain. V lost 7 bases and J lost 6, with 12 bases in between. Germline lookup yields CDR1 SQVTM and CDR2 ANQGSEA. The CDR3 has 11 amino acids.

The gene calls are TRBV20-1 and TRBJ1-5; D ambiguous. CDR1 and CDR2 (germline): DFQATT, SNEGSKA (reference sequence). Trimming took off 0 bases at V and 3 bases at J, with 9 bases between the two ends. The CDR3 runs to 14 residues. CDR3 region: CSARDPSINQPQHF. The CDR3 nucleotides read TGCAGTGCTAGAGATCCCAGTATCAATCAGCCCCAGCATTTT.

This sequence joins TRBV20-1 and TRBJ1-2; 7 nucleotides match TRBD1. The germline V gene encodes CDR1 DFQATT and CDR2 SNEGSKA (reference sequence). The CDR3 contains 13 residues. V lost 3 bases to trimming and J lost 3 bases; unmatched junction nucleotides: 4. The CDR3 loop is CSARSGTDYGYTF. CDR3 DNA: TGCAGTGCTAGGTCCGGGACAGACTATGGCTACACCTTC.

The V gene is TRBV7-2, the J gene TRBJ2-1; 8 bases agree with TRBD2. Germline CDR1 is SGHTA and CDR2 is FQGNSA. The CDR3 is 15 residues long. V lost 4 bases and J lost 8; bases outside the gene matches: 10. CDR3 in DNA: TGTGCCAGCAGCTCAACTAGCGGAGATGGATATGAGCAGTTCTTC. Its translation is CASSSTSGDGYEQFF.

The V and J genes are TRBV2 and TRBJ1-2; D is unresolved. The germline V and J ends were trimmed by 5 bases and 4 bases, with 14 bases remaining between them. The CDR3 runs 14 residues. Germline V CDR1 and CDR2: SNHLY, FYNNEI. The CDR3 region has the DNA TGTGCCAGCAGTTGGGCAGTCGATACCTATGGCTACACCTTC. Translation gives CASSWAVDTYGYTF. Full variable domain (rest looked up from reference TRBV2 and TRBJ1-2): EPEVTQTPSHQVTQMGQEVILRCVPISNHLYFYWYRQILGQKVEFLVSFYNNEISEKSEIFDDQFSVERPDGSNFTLKIRSTKLEDSAMYFCASSWAVDTYGYTFGSGTRLTVV.

This clonotype was found a few times. The genes are TRBV4-2 and TRBJ2-5; D is perhaps TRBD2 (5 bases). This CDR3 has 16 amino acids. Per the germline V gene, CDR1 is LGHNA and CDR2 is YNFKEQ. V shed 4 bases and J shed 2 bases, with 17 bases lying between them. CDR3 nucleotide sequence: TGTGCCAGCAGCCCCAGGCTAGCCCCTCTACAAGAGACCCAGTACTTC. This translates into CASSPRLAPLQETQYF.

This clonotype has a single count. The chain joins TRBV27 to TRBJ2-7; the D is unclear. This CDR3 is 17 amino acids long. Germline lookup yields CDR1 MNHEY and CDR2 SMNVEV (reference sequence). The V and J ends lost 5 bases and 7 bases respectively, with 27 bases between them. CDR3 amino acids: CASSPKILTVSYNEQYF. Here the CDR3 DNA reads TGTGCCAGCAGTCCGAAAATCCTTACGGTATCCTACAATGAGCAGTACTTC.

The rearrangement links TRBV7-6 to TRBJ2-1; the match to TRBD2 covers 10 bases. The J segment lost 2 bases and the V segment lost 4 bases, leaving 11 bases of the junction unmatched. Germline CDR1 reads SGHVS; CDR2 reads FNYEAQ. The CDR3 totals 18 residues. CDR3 nucleotide sequence: TGTGCCAGCAGCTCCCCAGCGGGAGGGCGTTCGGCCTACAATGAGCAGTTCTTC. Protein sequence: CASSSPAGGRSAYNEQFF.

This clonotype was seen once. The chain joins TRBV4-2 to TRBJ2-6; D call uncertain. The germline CDR1 and CDR2 sequences are LGHNA and YNFKEQ. This CDR3 spans 16 amino acids. Between the trimmed V and J ends, which lost 0 bases and 3 bases, there was a span of 9 bases. CDR3 nucleotide sequence: TGTGCCAGCAGCCAAGATGGAACCAATGGGGCCAACGTCCTGACTTTC. This encodes CASSQDGTNGANVLTF.

DNA of the CDR3: TGTGCCATCAGTGGGTCCGGGGATGAGCAGTTCTTC. It specifies CAISGSGDEQFF. V gene TRBV10-3 combines with J gene TRBJ2-1; D is perhaps TRBD2 (5 bases). The germline CDR1 and CDR2 sequences are ENHRY and SYGVKD. This CDR3 has 12 residues. The V end lost 4 bases, the J end lost 8 bases, and 9 bases lay between the germline ends.

The rearrangement uses TRBV3-1 and TRBJ2-7; D is unclear. Per germline, CDR1 LGHDT and CDR2 YNNKEL (reference sequence). CDR3 length: 13 amino acids. V was cut by 1 base and J by 6 bases, with 10 bases left in between. CDR3 region: CASSQAVNSEQYF. The DNA of the CDR3 is TGTGCCAGCAGCCAAGCGGTCAATTCCGAGCAGTACTTC.

This clonotype was seen more than once but under ten times. The chain employs TRBV13 and TRBJ1-2; D may be TRBD1 (5 bases). Trimming took 1 base from V and 7 from J, leaving 13 bases between them. Germline V gives CDR1 PRHDT, CDR2 FYEKMQ (reference sequence). The CDR3 is 14 residues long. The CDR3 protein is CASSLVAGRGGYTF. CDR3 sequence (DNA): TGTGCCAGCAGCTTAGTAGCAGGGCGGGGTGGCTACACCTTC.

The chain combines TRBV7-2 with TRBJ2-3; TRBD2 matches 8 bases. The germline V gene encodes CDR1 SGHTA and CDR2 FQGNSA. CDR3 size: 16 residues. V lost 6 bases to trimming and J lost 1 base; unmatched junction nucleotides: 9. The CDR3 nucleotides read TGTGCCAGCAGTCCAACTAGCGGCTATGGCACAGATACGCAGTATTTT. Translation: CASSPTSGYGTDTQYF.

This clonotype was found a few times. The rearrangement links TRBV11-2 to TRBJ1-1; 9 bases line up with TRBD1. There are 15 residues in the CDR3. Germline trimming cut 2 bases from V and 11 bases from J; bases unmatched to any gene: 12. Per the germline V gene, CDR1 is SGHAT and CDR2 is FQNNGV. The chain's CDR3 is CASSLMRGTGLLAFF. CDR3 bases: TGTGCCAGCAGCTTAATGCGTGGGACAGGGCTACTTGCTTTCTTT.

The chain combines TRBV7-2 with TRBJ2-7, with 8 bases identical to TRBD2. The J segment lost 4 bases and the V segment lost 3 bases, leaving 5 bases of the junction unmatched. The germline gives CDR1 SGHTA, CDR2 FQGNSA. The CDR3 runs 14 residues. CDR3 amino acids: CASSFGTSRYEQYF. CDR3 DNA: TGTGCCAGCAGCTTTGGGACTAGTCGGTACGAGCAGTACTTC.

This chain links TRBV7-9 with TRBJ2-3, with a weak D call TRBD1 (5 bases). V gave up 2 bases and J gave up 1 base, with 16 bases separating them. There are 17 residues in the CDR3. CDR1 and CDR2 from the germline V gene are SEHNR and FQNEAQ (reference sequence). In DNA, the CDR3 is TGTGCCAGCAGCTTACAACCCCCAACAGGACGCACAGATACGCAGTATTTT. Protein product: CASSLQPPTGRTDTQYF. Full variable domain (missing parts from reference TRBV7-9 and TRBJ2-3): DTGVSQNPRHKITKRGQNVTFRCDPISEHNRLYWYRQTLGQGPEFLTYFQNEAQLEKSRLLSDRFSAERPKGSFSTLEIQRTEQGDSAMYLCASSLQPPTGRTDTQYFGPGTRLTVL.

The rearrangement joins TRBV29-1 to TRBJ2-7; D call uncertain. V was cut by 7 bases and J by 2 bases, with 12 bases left in between. This CDR3 comprises 12 residues. Germline lookup yields CDR1 SQVTM and CDR2 ANQGSEA. As DNA, the CDR3 is TGCAGCGACCGACCGTGTACCTACGAGCAGTACTTC. It specifies CSDRPCTYEQYF.

V is TRBV20-1 and J is TRBJ1-2, with D uncertain. V gave up 6 bases and J gave up 4 bases, with 18 bases separating them. CDR3 length equals 14 residues. Germline CDR1 DFQATT, CDR2 SNEGSKA (reference sequence). CDR3 protein: CSATIGLVTYGYTF. CDR3 nucleotide sequence: TGCAGTGCGACCATTGGCCTGGTGACCTATGGCTACACCTTC.

V is TRBV5-8 and J is TRBJ1-1; D unclear. CDR3 size: 15 residues. Looked up from germline, CDR1 is SGHTS and CDR2 is YDEGEE. The V and J ends lost 3 bases and 1 base respectively, with 13 bases between them. For the CDR3, the DNA is TGTGCCAGCAGCTATGAGGCTTTCCGGAACACTGAAGCTTTCTTT. It translates to CASSYEAFRNTEAFF.

CDR3 sequence: CASSPPSSRETQYF. CDR3 bases: TGTGCCAGCTCACCACCCTCAAGTCGGGAGACCCAGTACTTC. This sequence joins TRBV18 and TRBJ2-5; D unresolved. Germline V gives CDR1 KGHSH, CDR2 LQKENI. Trimming stripped 0 bases from V and 5 bases from J, with 10 bases between. The CDR3 contains 14 residues.

This chain links TRBV12-3 or TRBV12-4 with TRBJ2-5; possible D gene TRBD1, 6 bases. The J call may be in error: the DNA end matches TRBJ2-7 better. The CDR3 runs 12 residues. CDR3 in DNA: TGTGCCAGCAGTACCGGGACAATCGAGCAGTACTTC. This gives the protein CASSTGTIEQYF.

The rearrangement joins TRBV20-1 to TRBJ2-1, with 8 bases matching TRBD1. Trimming at V came to 0 bases and at J to 8 bases, leaving 9 bases not matched to a gene. The CDR3 runs to 15 residues. Germline CDR1 is DFQATT and CDR2 is SNEGSKA (reference sequence). CDR3 residues: CSARDTGTGYHEQFF. CDR3 nucleotide sequence: TGCAGTGCTAGAGACACCGGGACAGGTTACCATGAGCAGTTCTTC.

Comment on this clonotype: A much larger clone is a single base away; this may be a read error. V is TRBV4-3 and J is TRBJ2-5; D call uncertain. CDR1 is LGHNA, CDR2 YSLEER, per germline. The CDR3 is made up of 13 amino acids. This chain's CDR3 is CASSQGTEETPYF. The CDR3 nucleotides read TGCGCCAGCAGCCAAGGAACAGAAGAGACCCCGTACTTC.